What follows are 8 T cell receptor beta chains derived from one specimen sequenced in a study of control samples from healthy donors and cancer patients (TCRdb year 2020). Receptor amplification or capture employed the immunoSEQ multiplex PCR assay. TCRdb's version of the immuneACCESS table is confined to in-frame rearrangements and falls short of the full clone set. An unresolved V gene accounts for under half of the shortfall where checked; the remainder is of unknown origin. The sample data list about 140,000 clones, and 80% to 90% of these were observed just once. Roughly 8.7% of the sample rests with the top ten. Sequenced: blood. The receptors here all came from a woman in her 30s in good health.

V is TRBV10-1 and J is TRBJ2-1; 7 nucleotides line up with TRBD2. The V and J ends lost 10 bases and 3 bases, in that order; junction bases with no gene match: 6. The CDR3 totals 13 residues. Looked up from germline, CDR1 is WNHNN and CDR2 is SYGVQD (reference sequence). The CDR3 sequence: CATPRDYYNEQFF. The CDR3 region has the DNA TGCGCCACCCCTAGGGACTACTACAATGAGCAGTTCTTC.

This clone appeared a single time. The chain links TRBV30 to TRBJ1-2; unclear D gene. This CDR3 spans 11 amino acids. The germline V gene encodes CDR1 GTSNPN and CDR2 SVGIG (reference sequence). The V gene lost 0 bases and the J gene lost 8 bases, with 7 bases spanning the gap. The CDR3 reads CAWSVTKGYTF. CDR3 nucleotides: TGTGCCTGGAGTGTAACAAAAGGCTACACCTTC.

Concerning this clone itself: The sample has other DNA sequences that encode this CDR3 too. This chain joins TRBV29-1 and TRBJ2-7, with D perhaps matching TRBD1 or TRBD2 (7 bases each). The CDR3 has 12 residues. V lost 3 bases, J lost 7 bases, and 13 bases lay in between. The V gene's germline CDR1 is SQVTM and CDR2 ANQGSEA. CDR3 in amino acids: CSVDRGGREQYF. The CDR3 DNA reads TGCAGCGTTGACAGGGGGGGTCGGGAGCAGTACTTC.

The genes are TRBV19 and TRBJ1-3; D call uncertain. V shed 5 bases and J shed 3 bases, with 5 bases lying between them. In germline, CDR1 is LNHDA, CDR2 SQIVND (reference sequence). This CDR3 has 12 residues. The CDR3 nucleotides read TGTGCCAGTAGTGACCTTGGAAACACCATATATTTT. Its protein product is CASSDLGNTIYF. The variable domain in full, completed from reference TRBV19 and TRBJ1-3, reads DGGITQSPKYLFRKEGQNVTLSCEQNLNHDAMYWYRQDPGQGLRLIYYSQIVNDFQKGDIAEGYSVSREKKESFPLTVTSAQKNPTAFYLCASSDLGNTIYFGEGSWLTVV.

The CDR3 sequence is CASSWAGGPETQYF. The CDR3 DNA follows: TGCGCCAGCAGTTGGGCGGGAGGGCCGGAGACCCAGTACTTC. J is TRBJ2-5 and V is TRBV5-1, with 9 bases matching TRBD2. V shed 5 bases and J 5 bases; nucleotides not matched to a gene: 7. CDR1 and CDR2 from the germline V gene are SGHRS and YFSETQ. The length of the CDR3 is 14 residues.

This chain connects TRBV12-3 or TRBV12-4 to TRBJ2-7; D uncertain. The CDR3 consists of 13 residues. Trimming took off 5 bases at V and 4 bases at J, with 12 bases between the two ends. The CDR3 is CASSAANSYEQYF. The CDR3 coding sequence is TGTGCCAGCAGTGCGGCGAACTCTTACGAGCAGTACTTC.

This clone occurred once. The rearrangement joins TRBV11-2 to TRBJ1-3; 8 nucleotides align to TRBD1. The CDR3 extends over 14 amino acids. Germline values: CDR1 SGHAT, CDR2 FQNNGV. Trimming took 6 bases from V and 4 from J; bases not matched to a gene: 5. CDR3 DNA: TGTGCCAGCAGTTCCCGGGACAGGGGAAACACCATATATTTT. This codes for CASSSRDRGNTIYF.

Turning to this clone: Its ends do not fully match the called genes, so a read error is possible. The chain recombines TRBV25-1 with TRBJ1-3; 7 positions match TRBD1. The CDR3 extends over 11 amino acids. Germline V gene sequence: CDR1 MGHDK, CDR2 SYGVNS. The CDR3 spells CASSDTGVRHF. The CDR3 DNA reads TGTGCCAGCAGTGACACAGGGGTGAGGCATTTT.